What follows are 30 T cell receptor beta chains derived from one specimen sequenced in a study of control samples from healthy donors and cancer patients. Clones were sequenced by immunoSEQ multiplex PCR, and TCRdb holds only the in-frame ones, with some missing. The table has approximately 90,000 clones, 70% to 90% seen once. The sample taken for sequencing was blood. All receptors come from a woman between 40 and 55 years old in good health.

The chain carries TRBV9 and TRBJ1-4, with no clear D. V gave up 2 bases and J gave up 6 bases, with 14 bases separating them. Germline CDR1 is SGDLS and CDR2 is YYNGEE. The CDR3 covers 15 residues. The CDR3 region has the DNA TGTGCCAGCAGCGTTCGGGGTTATAGGGATGAAAAACTGTTTTTT. This codes for CASSVRGYRDEKLFF.

This chain links TRBV30 with TRBJ1-1; D is possibly TRBD1 (5 bases). The CDR3 spans 13 residues. Germline CDR1 reads GTSNPN; CDR2 reads SVGIG (reference sequence). V was trimmed by 5 bases and J by 1 base, leaving 11 bases between them. In DNA form, the CDR3 reads TGTGCCTGGCGCTGGCAGGGGAACACTGAAGCTTTCTTT. Amino acid sequence: CAWRWQGNTEAFF.

This clone was recorded a few times. The V and J genes are TRBV27 and TRBJ1-2, with 7 bases identical to TRBD1. Trimming removed 3 bases from V and 4 bases from J; junction bases left unmatched: 5. CDR3 length: 14 residues. In germline, CDR1 is MNHEY, CDR2 SMNVEV (reference sequence). DNA of the CDR3: TGTGCCAGCAGTTTCACAGGGGACACCTATGGCTACACCTTC. This sequence encodes CASSFTGDTYGYTF.

The genes are TRBV6-5 and TRBJ2-7; no clear D. With 2 bases removed from V and 1 base from J, the gap between germline ends came to 9 bases. Germline loops: CDR1 MNHEY, CDR2 SVGAGI. This CDR3 contains 14 residues. CDR3 region: CASSYSRESYEQYF. The CDR3, as DNA: TGTGCCAGCAGTTACAGTAGGGAATCCTACGAGCAGTACTTC.

The chain employs TRBV7-2 and TRBJ1-1; tentatively, D is TRBD1 (5 bases). The length of the CDR3 is 15 residues. Germline V gene sequence: CDR1 SGHTA, CDR2 FQGNSA. V was trimmed by 1 base and J by 8 bases, leaving 17 bases between them. The CDR3 DNA sequence: TGTGCCAGCAGCTTAGACGGGGGACGAGGAAGGGAAGCTTTCTTT. Translation: CASSLDGGRGREAFF.

This chain links TRBV6-5 with TRBJ2-2, with 8 bases identical to TRBD2. Unmatched junction bases numbered 9, after V lost 8 bases and J lost 4 bases. The CDR3 extends over 15 amino acids. CDR1 is MNHEY, CDR2 SVGAGI, per germline. The CDR3 DNA is TGTGCCAGCGTTCGGGGGGGGCCTGGCACCGGGGAGCTGTTTTTT. Encoded protein: CASVRGGPGTGELFF.

J is TRBJ2-2 and V is TRBV25-1; 14 bases line up with TRBD2. The CDR3 contains 16 residues. CDR1 is MGHDK, CDR2 SYGVNS, per germline. V dropped 7 bases and J dropped 6; count of bases not matched to a gene: 7. CDR3 residues: CASKQGTSGGPGELFF. The CDR3 DNA reads as TGTGCCAGCAAACAAGGGACTAGCGGGGGTCCCGGGGAGCTGTTTTTT.

In its sample, this clone was seen a few times. This rearrangement joins TRBV6-4 to TRBJ1-5, with unresolved D. Germline V gene data show CDR1 as MRHNA and CDR2 as SNTAGT. This CDR3 comprises 11 residues. Trimming took off 6 bases at V and 6 bases at J, with 6 bases between the two ends. The CDR3 is CASRGFQPQHF. The CDR3 DNA reads as TGTGCCAGCAGGGGATTTCAGCCCCAGCATTTT.

The chain joins TRBV30 to TRBJ1-4; D gene ambiguous. This CDR3 region has 13 residues. Germline V gene data show CDR1 as GTSNPN and CDR2 as SVGIG (reference sequence). V shed 8 bases and J shed 3 bases, with 13 bases lying between them. CDR3 residues: CAGNPGANEKLFF. The DNA for the CDR3 is TGTGCCGGGAACCCTGGGGCTAATGAAAAACTGTTTTTT.

This clone has a handful of counts. This chain uses TRBV19 with TRBJ2-3; 9 nucleotides line up with TRBD1. V was pared by 5 bases and J by 5 bases, with 14 bases of the junction left unmatched. CDR1 and CDR2 (germline): LNHDA, SQIVND (reference sequence). The CDR3 is 17 amino acids. CDR3 residues: CASSPSWDREGGDTQYF. CDR3 nucleotide sequence: TGTGCCAGTAGTCCAAGCTGGGACAGGGAGGGGGGAGATACGCAGTATTTT.

This clone occurred a few times. The CDR3 DNA follows: TGTGCCAGCAGTGACCGACTAGCGGGGGGCCTCCCGGGAGAGACCCAGTACTTC. As protein: CASSDRLAGGLPGETQYF. The chain uses TRBV6-4 and TRBJ2-5, with TRBD2 identical over 13 bases. Germline assignment: CDR1 MRHNA and CDR2 SNTAGT. This CDR3 region has 18 residues. V shed 2 bases and J 4 bases; nucleotides not matched to a gene: 10.

There are a few counts of this clone. This chain connects TRBV4-2 to TRBJ2-6; the D is unclear. CDR3 size: 16 residues. Trimming stripped 1 base from V and 0 bases from J, with 7 bases between. Looked up from germline, CDR1 is LGHNA and CDR2 is YNFKEQ. In DNA, the CDR3 is TGTGCCAGCAGCCAAGGGGAACGCTCTGGGGCCAACGTCCTGACTTTC. Protein product: CASSQGERSGANVLTF.

The rearrangement uses TRBV27 and TRBJ1-3; 8 bases match TRBD1. The germline CDR1 and CDR2 sequences are MNHEY and SMNVEV (reference sequence). This CDR3 is 15 amino acids long. The V gene end was trimmed by 5 bases and the J gene end by 2 bases; junction bases not matched to a gene: 5. The CDR3 region has the DNA TGTGCCAGCAGTCCCCTGACAGGGGCTGGAAACACCATATATTTT. Translated: CASSPLTGAGNTIYF.

The rearrangement uses TRBV11-3 and TRBJ2-5; maybe TRBD2 (5 bases). This CDR3 has 13 amino acids. The V end was cut by 5 bases, the J end by 5 bases, with 12 bases between. Germline CDR1 SGHNT, CDR2 YENEEA. CDR3 coding DNA: TGTGCCAGCAGCACCAAATCGGGGGAGACCCAGTACTTC. Encoded protein: CASSTKSGETQYF.

This clone was recorded only once. The chain has TRBV18 and TRBJ1-2; D gene ambiguous. The CDR3 length is 13 residues. Germline assignment: CDR1 KGHSH and CDR2 LQKENI. The V gene lost 2 bases and the J gene lost 7 bases, with 11 bases spanning the gap. The CDR3 nucleotides read TGTGCCAGCTCACCAGTTGAGGAGGGTGGCTACACCTTC. It is translated as CASSPVEEGGYTF.

A single count supports this clone. This chain joins TRBV12-5 and TRBJ2-1, with D perhaps TRBD1 (7 bases). Trimming stripped 6 bases from V and 6 bases from J, with 9 bases between. The CDR3 contains 12 residues. Germline V CDR1 and CDR2: LGHNT, FRNRAP. The CDR3, as DNA: TGTGCTAGTGGGCGGGACAGCAATGAGCAGTTCTTC. Its protein product is CASGRDSNEQFF.

The chain carries TRBV6-6 and TRBJ1-4; 9 bases fit TRBD1. V lost 6 bases, J lost 6 bases, and 5 bases stayed unmatched. The CDR3 contains 14 residues. Germline V lookup: CDR1 MNHNY, CDR2 SVGAGI (reference sequence). The CDR3 protein is CASRHRGPYEKLFF. CDR3 DNA: TGTGCCAGCAGGCACAGGGGGCCTTATGAAAAACTGTTTTTT.

This chain uses TRBV6-2 or TRBV6-3 with TRBJ2-7; 10 bases agree with TRBD1. The V and J ends lost 5 bases and 3 bases, in that order; junction bases with no gene match: 7. Germline V lookup: CDR1 MNHEY, CDR2 SVGEGT. The CDR3 runs to 15 residues. The CDR3 bases are TGTGCCAGCAGTGGGATTGGACAGGGGGGCTACGAGCAGTACTTC. This translates into CASSGIGQGGYEQYF.

V and J are TRBV5-6 and TRBJ2-1, with 10 bases fitting TRBD1. There are 16 residues in the CDR3. V was pared by 2 bases and J by 2 bases, with 4 bases of the junction left unmatched. CDR1 and CDR2 from the germline V gene are SGHDT and YYEEEE. CDR3 coding DNA: TGTGCCAGCAGCTTCACCGGGACAGGGGCCTACAATGAGCAGTTCTTC. This translates into CASSFTGTGAYNEQFF.

V and J are TRBV4-3 and TRBJ2-2, with 8 bases aligning to TRBD1. Germline V CDR1 and CDR2: LGHNA, YSLEER. This CDR3 is 17 amino acids long. V was pared by 2 bases and J by 1 base, with 6 bases of the junction left unmatched. CDR3 sequence: CASSQLRDRKNTGELFF. Here the CDR3 DNA reads TGCGCCAGCAGCCAACTACGGGACAGGAAGAACACCGGGGAGCTGTTTTTT.

The J gene is TRBJ2-2, the V gene TRBV27; 7 nucleotides agree with TRBD1. Germline trimming cut 6 bases from V and 4 bases from J; bases unmatched to any gene: 5. The CDR3 sequence is 14 residues long. Germline-derived CDR1 and CDR2 are MNHEY and SMNVEV (reference sequence). CDR3 nucleotide sequence: TGTGCCAGCAGGGTGGGACAGACCACCGGGGAGCTGTTTTTT. Its protein product is CASRVGQTTGELFF.

The rearrangement joins TRBV6-6 to TRBJ1-1; D gene unclear. In germline, CDR1 is MNHNY, CDR2 SVGAGI (reference sequence). The CDR3 has 15 residues. Trimming cost V 5 bases and J 1 base, with 14 bases left between them. This chain's CDR3 is CASSRIHGENTEAFF. The CDR3 DNA follows: TGTGCCAGCAGTCGCATCCATGGGGAGAACACTGAAGCTTTCTTT.

The rearrangement joins TRBV12-1 to TRBJ2-3; TRBD2, the table's D call, was not compared with the DNA. TRBV12-1 is a pseudogene segment. The CDR3 has 16 residues. The CDR3 nucleotides read TGTGCCAGCAGCTTTCACGGCGGGGGGGCAGCAGATACGCAGTATTTT. Amino acid sequence: CASSFHGGGAADTQYF.

In DNA, the CDR3 is TGTGCCAGCAGTCAGGGTAACTATGGCTACACCTTC. It yields the protein CASSQGNYGYTF. This sequence joins TRBV12-3 or TRBV12-4 and TRBJ1-2; a possible D gene is TRBD1 (5 bases). The V and J ends lost 5 bases and 1 base respectively, with 5 bases between them. The CDR3 spans 12 residues.

The chain carries TRBV9 and TRBJ2-2; TRBD2 is a possible D gene (6 bases). Per the germline V gene, CDR1 is SGDLS and CDR2 is YYNGEE. There are 14 residues in the CDR3. V lost 5 bases to trimming and J lost 6 bases, with 14 bases between them. The CDR3 region has the DNA TGTGCCAGCAGAGCTTGGGCGGGGTCCGGGGAGCTGTTTTTT. Amino acid sequence: CASRAWAGSGELFF.

The CDR3 region is CASWGNSNQPQHF. CDR3 coding DNA: TGTGCCAGCTGGGGGAATAGCAATCAGCCCCAGCATTTT. This chain uses TRBV6-5 with TRBJ1-5; possibly TRBD1 for D (5 bases). Germline loops: CDR1 MNHEY, CDR2 SVGAGI. CDR3 length: 13 amino acids. V shed 8 bases and J shed 0 bases, with 8 bases lying between them.

This chain joins TRBV6-1 and TRBJ1-1, with D maybe TRBD1 (6 bases). The germline CDR1 and CDR2 sequences are MNHNS and SASEGT. The CDR3 totals 13 residues. With 1 base removed from V and 10 bases from J, the gap between germline ends came to 13 bases. The CDR3 region is CASSEDSPTGAFF. The CDR3 DNA is TGTGCCAGCAGTGAAGACAGCCCGACAGGAGCTTTCTTT.

The gene calls are TRBV30 and TRBJ2-1, with 12 bases matching TRBD2. Germline loops: CDR1 GTSNPN, CDR2 SVGIG (reference sequence). This CDR3 contains 16 residues. V gave up 2 bases and J gave up 5 bases; unmatched junction bases: 7. CDR3 in amino acids: CAWSSTSGGNNNEQFF. As DNA, the CDR3 is TGTGCCTGGAGTTCCACTAGCGGGGGGAATAACAATGAGCAGTTCTTC. The full variable domain, rest sourced from reference TRBV30 and TRBJ2-1, is SQTIHQWPATLVQPVGSPLSLECTVEGTSNPNLYWYRQAAGRGLQLLFYSVGIGQISSEVPQNLSASRPQDRQFILSSKKLLLSDSGFYLCAWSSTSGGNNNEQFFGPGTRLTVL.

In DNA, the CDR3 is TGTGCCAGCAGCGTTACTAGCGGGGGGTACACAGATACGCAGTATTTT. Its protein product is CASSVTSGGYTDTQYF. The rearrangement links TRBV9 to TRBJ2-3; 12 nucleotides match TRBD2. The CDR3 length is 16 residues. Germline V gives CDR1 SGDLS, CDR2 YYNGEE. V lost 2 bases to trimming and J lost 2 bases; unmatched junction nucleotides: 3.

The chain has TRBV29-1 and TRBJ1-2, with D unresolved. Germline V CDR1 and CDR2: SQVTM, ANQGSEA. V was pared by 3 bases and J by 8 bases, with 16 bases between. CDR3 size: 13 residues. The CDR3 loop is CSVDIARSAGYTF. CDR3 in DNA: TGCAGCGTTGACATAGCCAGATCAGCGGGCTACACCTTC. Filled out from reference TRBV29-1 and TRBJ1-2, the complete variable domain reads SAVISQKPSRDICQRGTSLTIQCQVDSQVTMMFWYRQQPGQSLTLIATANQGSEATYESGFVIDKFPISRPNLTFSTLTVSNMSPEDSSIYLCSVDIARSAGYTFGSGTRLTVV.